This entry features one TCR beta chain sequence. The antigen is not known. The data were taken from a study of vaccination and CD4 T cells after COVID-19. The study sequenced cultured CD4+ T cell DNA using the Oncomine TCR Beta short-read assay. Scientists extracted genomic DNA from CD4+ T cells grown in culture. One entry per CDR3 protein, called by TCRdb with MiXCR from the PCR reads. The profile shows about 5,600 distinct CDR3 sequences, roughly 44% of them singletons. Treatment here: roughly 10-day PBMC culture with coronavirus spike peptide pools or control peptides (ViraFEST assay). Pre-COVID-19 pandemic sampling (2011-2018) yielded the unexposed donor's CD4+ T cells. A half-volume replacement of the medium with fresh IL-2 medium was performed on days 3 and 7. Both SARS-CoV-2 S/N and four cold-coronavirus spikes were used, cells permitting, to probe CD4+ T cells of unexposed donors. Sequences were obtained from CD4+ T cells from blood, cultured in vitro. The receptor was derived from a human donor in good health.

The CDR3 loop is CSASGGGAYEQFF. The CDR3 DNA reads TGCAGTGCTAGTGGCGGGGGGGCCTATGAGCAGTTCTTC. V and J are TRBV20-1 and TRBJ2-1, with TRBD2 matching over 9 bases. The J segment lost 8 bases and the V segment lost 3 bases, leaving 5 bases of the junction unmatched. The germline gives CDR1 DFQATT, CDR2 SNEGSKA (reference sequence). The CDR3 is 13 amino acids.